This T cell receptor beta chain stems from a study of shared clonotypes between healthy human individuals. Whole-study context: Two women and a few men aged 18 to 49 served as donors.

V lost 11 bases, J lost 0 bases, and 19 bases lay in between. The germline gives CDR1 ENHRY, CDR2 SYGVKD. CDR3 length: 15 residues. Findings of the study overall: Naive subsets generally had larger estimated richness than memory subsets.

Template for every sorted-subset replicate PCR totaled about 200 ng DNA, 25,000 to 30,000 T cell genomes. Method: immunoSEQ multiplex PCR; TCRdb's copy keeps in-frame clones and lacks some. Here the sample spans about 2.3 million clones, about 90% being singletons. As regards this clone: Its antigen is as yet unknown.

The specimen was naive CD4+ T cells from PBMCs. Subset here: CD45RA+ positively selected. This sequence was found in a man younger than 35 in good health. Some clones in this sample may be carry-over from other donors' samples. The chain carries TRBV10-3 and TRBJ2-5; tentative D call: TRBD2 (6 bases). The CDR3 reads CASAPAGLYQETQYF. In nucleotides, the CDR3 is TGTGCCTCGGCCCCCGCGGGACTGTACCAAGAGACCCAGTACTTC.